Listed here are 28 T cell receptor beta chains from one sample, sequenced in a study of radiation and T cells in renal cell carcinoma. The sample's time point: blood 2 weeks post-SBRT. Regarding treatment: 15 Gy SBRT to primary tumor, nephrectomy 4 weeks later. Profiled with immunoSEQ multiplex PCR; TCRdb holds only in-frame clones, not every one. The data contain about 130,000 clones, about four fifths of them singletons. The material was blood, obtained from a patient whose treatment included radiotherapy and nephrectomy. Receptor source: a man aged 45 to 65 with renal cell carcinoma.

V usage is TRBV4-1 and J usage is TRBJ1-3; TRBD1 aligns across 8 bases. This CDR3 spans 19 amino acids. CDR1 MGHRA and CDR2 YSYEKL come from the germline V gene. V dropped 1 base and J dropped 1; count of bases not matched to a gene: 12. CDR3 DNA: TGCGCCAGCAGCCAAGTACCCGGACAGGGTTTGTTTTCTGGAAACACCATATATTTT. It translates to CASSQVPGQGLFSGNTIYF.

The V gene is TRBV9, the J gene TRBJ1-3; possible D gene TRBD1, 6 bases. The V end lost 7 bases, the J end lost 8 bases, and 22 bases lay between the germline ends. The germline V gene encodes CDR1 SGDLS and CDR2 YYNGEE. CDR3 length equals 15 residues. CDR3 DNA sequence: TGTGCCAGCCGCGAGGGACAAGGCCCTGGGGACACCATATATTTT. Amino acid sequence: CASREGQGPGDTIYF.

This clone was counted a single time. This sequence joins TRBV6-5 and TRBJ1-3; TRBD1 agrees at 7 bases. The germline V gene encodes CDR1 MNHEY and CDR2 SVGAGI. CDR3 length: 15 amino acids. Unmatched junction bases numbered 8, after V lost 5 bases and J lost 4 bases. The CDR3 loop reads CASSAGGSYGNTIYF. The CDR3 DNA sequence: TGTGCCAGCAGTGCAGGGGGGTCTTACGGAAACACCATATATTTT.

The rearrangement links TRBV10-1 to TRBJ2-1; D is perhaps TRBD2 (7 bases). Germline CDR1 is WNHNN and CDR2 is SYGVQD (reference sequence). V gave up 8 bases and J gave up 4 bases, with 15 bases separating them. The CDR3 is 14 amino acids. The chain's CDR3 is CASGTGRGYNEQFF. The CDR3 DNA reads as TGCGCCAGCGGCACAGGGAGGGGTTACAATGAGCAGTTCTTC.

This chain uses TRBV19 with TRBJ1-5; 8 bases are shared with TRBD1. J gave up 3 bases and V 3 bases, and 7 bases lay outside the gene matches. Germline V gene sequence: CDR1 LNHDA, CDR2 SQIVND (reference sequence). There are 16 residues in the CDR3. The CDR3: CASSIIGQGTNQPQHF. The CDR3 nucleotides read TGTGCCAGTAGTATTATAGGACAGGGAACCAATCAGCCCCAGCATTTT. Supplemented by reference TRBV19 and TRBJ1-5, the full variable domain reads DGGITQSPKYLFRKEGQNVTLSCEQNLNHDAMYWYRQDPGQGLRLIYYSQIVNDFQKGDIAEGYSVSREKKESFPLTVTSAQKNPTAFYLCASSIIGQGTNQPQHFGDGTRLSIL.

V usage is TRBV6-1 and J usage is TRBJ1-3; TRBD1 is a possible D gene (6 bases). The germline V gene has CDR1 MNHNS and CDR2 SASEGT. The V end was cut by 2 bases, the J end by 3 bases, with 11 bases between. The CDR3 covers 15 residues. The CDR3 DNA follows: TGTGCCAGCAGTGAATTCCAGGGGTATGGAAACACCATATATTTT. It translates to CASSEFQGYGNTIYF.

This chain connects TRBV6-6 to TRBJ2-1; D tentatively reads TRBD1 or TRBD2 (5 bases each). CDR3 length equals 15 residues. Per the germline V gene, CDR1 is MNHNY and CDR2 is SVGAGI (reference sequence). Trimming pared 5 bases from V and 6 bases from J, leaving 17 bases between. Written as DNA, the CDR3 is TGTGCCAGCAGTCCCCGGGACCGCAGGGCCAATGAGCAGTTCTTC. This translates into CASSPRDRRANEQFF.

The chain uses TRBV4-2 and TRBJ1-2; 8 bases are a match to TRBD1. V lost 4 bases, J lost 0 bases, and 4 bases stayed unmatched. Germline assignment: CDR1 LGHNA and CDR2 YNFKEQ. CDR3 size: 15 residues. Here the CDR3 DNA reads TGTGCCAGCAGCCCCCGGACAGGGACTAACTATGGCTACACCTTC. Translation: CASSPRTGTNYGYTF.

The sample holds a few counts of this clone. The rearrangement uses TRBV9 and TRBJ2-2, with D possibly matching TRBD1 (6 bases). The CDR3 spans 17 residues. In germline, CDR1 is SGDLS, CDR2 YYNGEE. Trimming took 4 bases from V and 0 from J, leaving 16 bases between them. This chain's CDR3 is CASSPPTGTSNTGELFF. Here the CDR3 DNA reads TGTGCCAGCAGCCCACCTACCGGGACATCGAACACCGGGGAGCTGTTTTTT.

In its sample, this clone was seen a few times. J is TRBJ2-3 and V is TRBV5-4; 13 bases line up with TRBD2. Germline trimming cut 4 bases from V and 2 bases from J; bases unmatched to any gene: 7. Looked up from germline, CDR1 is SGHNT and CDR2 is YYREEE (reference sequence). The CDR3 totals 17 residues. The CDR3 sequence: CASSIRLAGGPTDTQYF. The CDR3 DNA is TGTGCCAGCAGCATAAGACTAGCGGGAGGCCCCACAGATACGCAGTATTTT.

The CDR3 nucleotides are TGTGCCAGCAGTGAGACAGGTAGGGGAGGGGAGCCCCAGCATTTT. Residues: CASSETGRGGEPQHF. The chain couples TRBV27 to TRBJ1-5; TRBD1 might be the D (6 bases). The V gene lost 5 bases and the J gene lost 8 bases, with 19 bases spanning the gap. The germline CDR1 and CDR2 sequences are MNHEY and SMNVEV (reference sequence). The CDR3 consists of 15 residues.

This chain connects TRBV21-1 to TRBJ2-7; the D call in the table, TRBD2, was not verified against the DNA. TRBV21-1 is a documented pseudogene. This CDR3 spans 16 amino acids. For the CDR3, the DNA is TGTGCCAGCAGCAAAAGGAGGCGGAGTTTTTCCTACGAGCAGTACTTC. It encodes CASSKRRRSFSYEQYF.

V gene TRBV2 combines with J gene TRBJ1-5, with D uncertain. V lost 7 bases, J lost 0 bases, and 13 bases lay in between. CDR1 is SNHLY, CDR2 FYNNEI, per germline. The CDR3 loop spans 15 amino acids. As DNA, the CDR3 is TGTGCCAGCATAGAGGGTTCCTATAGCAATCAGCCCCAGCATTTT. Its protein product is CASIEGSYSNQPQHF.

The V call is TRBV7-9, the J call TRBJ2-1; TRBD2 is a possible D gene (6 bases). CDR1 SEHNR and CDR2 FQNEAQ come from the germline V gene (reference sequence). Trimming took 4 bases from V and 2 from J, leaving 9 bases between them. The CDR3 totals 14 residues. The CDR3 nucleotides read TGTGCCAGCAGCTCCGCGGGAACCTACAATGAGCAGTTCTTC. Protein: CASSSAGTYNEQFF.

V and J are TRBV15 and TRBJ2-3; D gene ambiguous. With 0 bases removed from V and 0 bases from J, the gap between germline ends came to 7 bases. This CDR3 comprises 15 residues. From germline, CDR1 is LNHNV and CDR2 YYDKDF (reference sequence). CDR3 bases: TGTGCCACCAGCAGAGATCGTACTAGCACAGATACGCAGTATTTT. It encodes CATSRDRTSTDTQYF.

This clone occurred many times. V gene TRBV30 combines with J gene TRBJ1-1, with 7 nucleotides matching TRBD1. This CDR3 is 12 amino acids long. J gave up 4 bases and V 4 bases, and 3 bases lay outside the gene matches. Germline V gives CDR1 GTSNPN, CDR2 SVGIG (reference sequence). CDR3 nucleotides: TGTGCCTGGAAGGGGGCCGGCACTGAAGCTTTCTTT. Translated, it gives CAWKGAGTEAFF.

The J gene is TRBJ1-2, the V gene TRBV7-2; D is unclear. The V gene lost 4 bases and the J gene lost 3 bases, with 6 bases spanning the gap. The CDR3 runs 12 residues. CDR1 and CDR2 from the germline V gene are SGHTA and FQGNSA. The CDR3 bases are TGTGCCAGCAGCTCGTACGACTATGGCTACACCTTC. Translating gives CASSSYDYGYTF.

V and J are TRBV30 and TRBJ1-1; D possibly corresponds to TRBD1 (5 bases). V lost 5 bases and J lost 6, with 13 bases in between. Germline V gives CDR1 GTSNPN, CDR2 SVGIG (reference sequence). The CDR3 sequence is 12 residues long. The CDR3 DNA reads TGTGCCTGGGGGGCCCGTTTGTCTGAAGCTTTCTTT. Amino acid sequence: CAWGARLSEAFF. Using reference TRBV30 and TRBJ1-1 for the parts outside the CDR3, the full variable domain is SQTIHQWPATLVQPVGSPLSLECTVEGTSNPNLYWYRQAAGRGLQLLFYSVGIGQISSEVPQNLSASRPQDRQFILSSKKLLLSDSGFYLCAWGARLSEAFFGQGTRLTVV.

The chain joins TRBV19 to TRBJ1-2, with D unresolved. Germline lookup yields CDR1 LNHDA and CDR2 SQIVND (reference sequence). The germline V and J ends were trimmed by 2 bases and 2 bases, with 6 bases remaining between them. The CDR3 consists of 13 residues. The CDR3 here is CASSISENYGYTF. The DNA of the CDR3 is TGTGCCAGTAGTATATCGGAAAACTATGGCTACACCTTC.

The V and J genes are TRBV5-5 and TRBJ2-3, with unresolved D. V was trimmed by 2 bases and J by 8 bases, leaving 15 bases between them. CDR1 is SGHKS and CDR2 is YYEKEE in the germline V gene (reference sequence). This CDR3 spans 14 amino acids. The CDR3 nucleotides are TGTGCCAGCAGCTTTGAACTATCCGGAACTACGCAGTATTTT. This codes for CASSFELSGTTQYF.

The chain recombines TRBV15 with TRBJ2-1, with D tentatively TRBD2 (6 bases). The ends were cut back, 0 bases at V and 4 bases at J, with 7 bases in the middle. Germline values: CDR1 LNHNV, CDR2 YYDKDF (reference sequence). The CDR3 has 14 amino acids. This chain's CDR3 is CATSRDSGYNEQFF. CDR3 coding DNA: TGTGCCACCAGCAGAGATAGCGGTTACAATGAGCAGTTCTTC.

The chain couples TRBV7-2 to TRBJ1-5; unclear D gene. With 5 bases removed from V and 2 bases from J, the gap between germline ends came to 7 bases. Germline V gene sequence: CDR1 SGHTA, CDR2 FQGNSA. This CDR3 region has 13 residues. The CDR3 reads CASSLSGNQPQHF. CDR3 nucleotides: TGTGCCAGCAGCCTCAGCGGCAATCAGCCCCAGCATTTT.

CDR3 sequence: CASSLSSYEQYF. In nucleotides, the CDR3 is TGCGCCAGCAGCCTGTCTAGCTACGAGCAGTACTTC. The chain recombines TRBV5-1 with TRBJ2-7; D call uncertain. The ends were cut back, 4 bases at V and 3 bases at J, with 8 bases in the middle. The CDR3 has 12 amino acids. Germline-derived CDR1 and CDR2 are SGHRS and YFSETQ.

The chain couples TRBV5-4 to TRBJ2-7, with D hard to call. The CDR3 length is 13 residues. Trimming took off 2 bases at V and 3 bases at J, with 9 bases between the two ends. Germline V CDR1 and CDR2: SGHNT, YYREEE (reference sequence). CDR3 loop: CASSLGEVYEQYF. DNA for the CDR3: TGTGCCAGCAGCTTAGGAGAGGTCTACGAGCAGTACTTC. Full variable domain (remainder filled in from reference TRBV5-4 and TRBJ2-7): ETGVTQSPTHLIKTRGQQVTLRCSSQSGHNTVSWYQQALGQGPQFIFQYYREEENGRGNFPPRFSGLQFPNYSSELNVNALELDDSALYLCASSLGEVYEQYFGPGTRLTVT.

V is TRBV9 and J is TRBJ1-3, with 7 bases that match TRBD1. The germline CDR1 and CDR2 sequences are SGDLS and YYNGEE. With V trimmed by 4 bases and J by 0 bases, 7 bases remained unmatched. The CDR3 contains 16 residues. The CDR3 loop reads CASSIQGPDSGNTIYF. CDR3 DNA: TGTGCCAGCAGCATACAGGGGCCCGACTCTGGAAACACCATATATTTT.

J is TRBJ2-2 and V is TRBV27; 8 bases map to TRBD2. The CDR3 loop spans 15 amino acids. The germline V gene has CDR1 MNHEY and CDR2 SMNVEV (reference sequence). The V segment lost 5 bases and the J segment 3 bases; nucleotides outside the gene matches: 5. This CDR3 is CASSKGLAHTGELFF. As DNA, the CDR3 is TGTGCCAGCAGTAAAGGACTAGCCCACACCGGGGAGCTGTTTTTT.

The chain has TRBV6-1 and TRBJ2-7, with 7 bases lining up with TRBD1. CDR3 length equals 15 residues. With 0 bases clipped from V and 6 bases from J, the junction kept 8 bases outside the gene matches. The germline V gene encodes CDR1 MNHNS and CDR2 SASEGT. CDR3 nucleotide sequence: TGTGCCAGCAGTGAAGCGCTTCAAGGGGGCTCCGAGCAGTACTTC. It translates to CASSEALQGGSEQYF.

The chain recombines TRBV9 with TRBJ2-2; 10 positions match TRBD2. J gave up 7 bases and V 2 bases, and 11 bases lay outside the gene matches. The CDR3 spans 17 residues. CDR1 is SGDLS and CDR2 is YYNGEE in the germline V gene. The CDR3 here is CASSVRASGRFGGELFF. In DNA, the CDR3 is TGTGCCAGCAGCGTCAGGGCTAGCGGGAGATTTGGCGGGGAGCTGTTTTTT. Full variable domain (outside the CDR3, taken from reference TRBV9 and TRBJ2-2): DSGVTQTPKHLITATGQRVTLRCSPRSGDLSVYWYQQSLDQGLQFLIQYYNGEERAKGNILERFSAQQFPDLHSELNLSSLELGDSALYFCASSVRASGRFGGELFFGEGSRLTVL.